This section outlines one T cell receptor beta chain sequence together with its context. Its antigen remains unidentified. The junction differs from germline at one of its ends, possibly a read error. The sample is drawn from a study of cytomegalovirus exposure and HLA in healthy donors. The PCR made use of 60 Vbeta and 13 Jbeta primers. TCRdb's copy holds only in-frame clones and misses some; the assay was immunoSEQ multiplex PCR. The sample includes approximately 93,000 clones, approximately 80% of them seen just once. Study outcomes and limitations: A later analysis reportedly identified an Asian-associated ancestry cluster as carrying fewer N-insertions than the roughly 700-donor mean. HLA-A and HLA-B allele assignments for most subjects were reportedly predicted accurately using TCR beta sequences.

From germline, CDR1 is SGHTA and CDR2 FQGNSA. This CDR3 has 13 amino acids. The chain employs TRBV7-2 and TRBJ2-7; the match to TRBD2 covers 15 bases. Sequencing used PBMCs. The receptor was isolated from a woman between 40 and 55 years old in good health and CMV-seronegative. This CDR3 is CASSLSGLAGGDF. CDR3 nucleotides: TGTGCCAGCAGCTTAAGCGGACTAGCGGGAGGGGACTTC.